These T cell receptor beta chains were read from a single sample in a study of T cells after posttransplantation cyclophosphamide. Some clones are missing from TCRdb's copy, which holds only in-frame ones; the method was immunoSEQ multiplex PCR. The repertoire consists of about 22,000 clones, with 89% occurring once and the leading ten covering roughly 8%. Sample: PBMCs, taken after an allogeneic stem cell transplant with a calcineurin inhibitor and methotrexate. The origin of the receptors is a female patient aged 50 to 60 who received an allogeneic stem cell transplant from an unrelated donor, was CMV-positive, and had chronic GVHD only. The T cells may partly be graft donor cells. Both conserved end residues are part of each CDR3. The D gene is left open where the match is weak. The listing skips clone size in some rows; elsewhere it reads once, few, many or a size class.

j_call v_call d_call clone_size cdr3_aa cdr3_nt
TRBJ2-5 TRBV19 . . CASSAADQETQYF TGTGCCAGTAGTGCGGCCGACCAAGAGACCCAGTACTTC
TRBJ2-7 TRBV6-5 . . CASSYLEFLEQYF TGTGCCAGCAGTTACCTCGAGTTCCTGGAGCAGTACTTC
TRBJ1-5 TRBV10-2 . . CASSSPGGNQPQHF TGCGCCAGCAGCAGCCCCGGGGGCAATCAGCCCCAGCATTTT
TRBJ2-5 TRBV29-1 TRBD1 . CSSALGVGTGRIQYF TGCAGCTCCGCCCTGGGGGTGGGGACAGGGAGAATCCAGTACTTC
TRBJ2-7 TRBV27 . . CASSSPEGLRHEQYF TGTGCCAGCAGCTCCCCTGAGGGCTTGAGGCACGAGCAGTACTTC
TRBJ2-7 TRBV5-1 TRBD2 . CASSLAGGVYEQYF TGCGCCAGCAGCTTGGCGGGAGGTGTTTACGAGCAGTACTTC
TRBJ1-5 TRBV2 . . CASSRDNNQPQHF TGTGCCAGCAGCCGGGATAATAATCAGCCCCAGCATTTT
TRBJ1-3 TRBV18 TRBD1 . CASSPGQGAYTIYF TGTGCCAGCTCGCCGGGACAGGGGGCATACACCATATATTTT
TRBJ2-5 TRBV11-2 TRBD1 . CASSPDRSQETQYF TGTGCCAGCAGCCCGGACAGGAGCCAAGAGACCCAGTACTTC
TRBJ1-1 TRBV27 TRBD1 . CASNTGVNTEAFF TGTGCCAGCAATACAGGGGTGAACACTGAAGCTTTCTTT
TRBJ1-1 TRBV6-5 . once CASSYSEGSAFF TGTGCCAGCAGTTACTCAGAGGGATCAGCTTTCTTT
TRBJ1-3 TRBV30 . . CAWSVGGGGNTIYF TGTGCCTGGAGTGTAGGAGGTGGTGGAAACACCATATATTTT
TRBJ2-2 TRBV25-1 . . CASTQGTGELFF TGTGCCAGCACCCAGGGGACCGGGGAGCTGTTTTTT
TRBJ2-5 TRBV29-1 TRBD2 . CSVVRREGGPQYF TGCAGCGTTGTGCGGCGGGAGGGGGGGCCCCAGTACTTC
TRBJ2-1 TRBV6-4 . few CASSLRGTYNEQFF TGTGCCAGCAGCCTTCGGGGAACCTACAATGAGCAGTTCTTC
TRBJ2-2 TRBV15 . few CATADPNTGELFF TGTGCCACCGCGGATCCGAACACCGGGGAGCTGTTTTTT
TRBJ2-1 TRBV7-3 TRBD2 . CASSLLETSGRNEQFF TGTGCCAGCAGCTTATTGGAGACTAGCGGGAGGAATGAGCAGTTCTTC
TRBJ2-7 TRBV28 . once CASSLPSYEQYF TGTGCCAGCAGTTTACCGAGCTACGAGCAGTACTTC
TRBJ1-1 TRBV4-1 . . CASSPVLGGEAFF TGCGCCAGCAGCCCAGTTCTAGGGGGAGAAGCTTTCTTT
TRBJ1-4 TRBV5-1 . . CASSRGTTNEKLFF TGCGCCAGTAGCAGGGGCACAACTAATGAAAAACTGTTTTTT
TRBJ2-1 TRBV30 TRBD2 . CAWNVGLAGRVGSYNEQFF TGTGCCTGGAACGTGGGACTAGCGGGAAGGGTTGGCTCCTACAATGAGCAGTTCTTC